This TCR beta chain comes out of a study of long-term antiretroviral therapy in people with HIV (dated 2022 in TCRdb). Turning to the overall study: The earliest samples were collected about a decade before the 2015 WHO recommendation for immediate ART, when ART was typically delayed until CD4 counts fell. A retrospective serial study tested whether ART initiation and durable HIV suppression were associated with changes in peripheral blood TRB repertoire composition and diversity. The cohort contributed about 180 cryopreserved PBMC samples from under 35 adults with confirmed HIV infection, collected serially over a mean of approximately six years (range 1-12). About 35% of the 30 participants with HIV were female. No cross-contamination during QIAcube processing was shown when test extractions of a monoclonal T-cell line were performed alongside around 30 polyclonal samples.

Sequencing of the TRB variable region was done with the immunoSEQ hsTCRB v3.0 assay at survey level resolution. TRB sequencing targeted a depth of 40,000-50,000 T-cell genomes per sample. An Illumina MiSeq with a v3 150-cycle kit was used to sequence the pooled TRB libraries. For the original study's pipeline: Repertoire analysis was run in R within a reproducible Nextflow workflow that covered QC, data transformation and analysis. LymphoSeq2, an R package for exploring AIRR-Seq data, was used to implement custom analyses. A few samples that yielded fewer than 5000 total TRB sequences were excluded, so that approximately 200 HIV repertoires were analyzed. Among the approximately 190 retained HIV repertoires, some 60 were collected before ART initiation and 120 to 140 after ART initiation. Repertoires were downsampled to 5000 TRB nucleotide sequences, and summary statistics were averaged over 100 downsampling iterations. The analysis kept only TRB sequences whose CDR3 regions were at least seven amino acids long. Diversity was assessed using a clonality score derived from Shannon entropy and using the Gini coefficient. In the repertoire networks, any two of the top 5000 CDR3 amino acid sequences were linked whenever the two sequences differed by an edit distance of one. For TRB CDR3 amino acid sequences, antigen specificity groups and MHC restriction were predicted with GLIPH2. Known CMV, EBV, HIV or tissue antigen associations were flagged by matching CDR3 amino acid sequences against VDJdb and McPAS-TCR. Pre-ART, post-ART and control groups were compared with Wilcoxon signed-rank tests and Holm-Bonferroni correction. This immuneACCESS table, as held by TCRdb, lists in-frame sequences with V and J called but not all clones. Of the missing ones, under half trace to an unresolved V gene in checked studies; the others have no known cause. The V and J calls and clone size are taken from that table; D and trimming were inferred from the DNA. The table for this sample lists some 30,000 clones; 97% of them were counted only once. Of the sample, approximately 2% is held by the ten largest clones.

What the authors observed across the whole study: Compared with controls, HIV repertoires had narrower CDR3 length ranges, and the network structure pointed to an antigen-experienced repertoire that shifted only slightly toward naive after ART. Samples dated from 2004 to 2017, and the ART regimens used may be less effective than current ones. The repertoire was dominated across all time points by expanded TRB clones identified before ART initiation, although this dominance was seen to fluctuate and to decrease in many PLHIV after ART. Because pre-ART samples had limited cell numbers, profiling was done on unsorted PBMC rather than on sorted CD4+ and CD8+ T cells. No data were available on ART adherence, viral resistance or therapy changes, limiting inferences about post-ART repertoire changes. Starting ART was linked to a significant rise in TRB diversity, yet even with long-term ART the diversity remained significantly lower than in transplant donor controls. Owing to limited PBMC availability, only the TCR beta chain was sequenced, without alpha chain pairing.

To be included, a participant needed at least one PBMC sample from before ART initiation plus at least two post-ART samples. All participants with HIV were treated in the United States of America. Before DNA extraction, cryopreserved samples of about 0.95-11 million PBMC were thawed and then washed. At the time of the earliest PBMC sample, participants with HIV were aged between roughly 20 and 60 years. PBMC samples were contributed by each participant from 1-4 timepoints before ART initiation and 2-8 timepoints after ART initiation, with a median of 7 samples. For every participant, serial HIV viral load, CD4+ T-cell count, ART history and demographic data were obtained. Genomic DNA was extracted from unsorted PBMC with a Qiagen kit on a QIAcube, with processing performed in batches of 12 samples. As regards this clone: Its antigen remains undetermined. The sample holds no much larger clone one base away, and base qualities are not on file.

Here the sequenced sample was unsorted PBMCs, taken 7.6 years after starting antiretroviral therapy. The TCR originated in a man aged 30-40 years with HIV.

The CDR3 reads as follows: CASSERQGAEQYF. The nucleotide sequence is given as TGTGCCAGCAGCGAGCGACAGGGAGCCGAGCAGTACTTC. The chain is assembled from TRBV9 and TRBJ2-7; 7 bases in the junction line up with TRBD1. The germline V gene encodes CDR1 SGDLS and CDR2 YYNGEE. Measured from the cysteine to the phenylalanine, the CDR3 is 13 residues long. The only DNA kept is the CDR3, 39 bases in frame from the first base. The germline V end is reduced by 3 bases and the J end by 6 bases; junction bases left unmatched: 6.